This is a list of T cell receptor beta chains from one sample in a study of T cells after yellow fever vaccination. TCRdb re-called the 5' RACE reads with MiXCR, one entry per CDR3 protein. The sample has 400,000 or so distinct CDR3 sequences, 11% seen once. Sequenced here: PBMCs, sampled on the day of the first yellow fever vaccination. These receptors were obtained from a man younger than 35 who received the YFV17D yellow fever vaccine. Both conserved end residues are part of each CDR3. Fields, in order: CDR3 protein, V gene, J gene.

CDR3: CASSLAQTYEQYF; V: TRBV5-6; J: TRBJ2-7
CDR3: CASSLRGGPSYEQYF; V: TRBV3-1; J: TRBJ2-7
CDR3: CASSLSRGASNNEQFF; V: TRBV13; J: TRBJ2-1
CDR3: CSVEGEQFTGELFF; V: TRBV29-1; J: TRBJ2-2
CDR3: CASSQHTTGNYGYTF; V: TRBV4-3; J: TRBJ1-2
CDR3: CASSPHRDSYEQYF; V: TRBV12-3/TRBV12-4; J: TRBJ2-7
CDR3: CASSMTGYFYEQYF; V: TRBV19; J: TRBJ2-7
CDR3: CASSPSFLGAKYNEQFF; V: TRBV7-9; J: TRBJ2-1
CDR3: CASSQARGGTGNTIYF; V: TRBV4-1; J: TRBJ1-3
CDR3: CASSLYREAFF; V: TRBV11-1; J: TRBJ1-1
CDR3: CASSQDSIGRTDTQYF; V: TRBV14; J: TRBJ2-3